The next 22 T cell receptor beta chains were all read from a single sample in a study of blood T cell repertoires in COVID-19. Method: immunoSEQ multiplex PCR; TCRdb's copy keeps in-frame clones and lacks some. The repertoire holds a few hundred thousand clones, roughly 90% seen once, with about 1.2% in the top ten. Sequences were obtained from peripheral blood. The receptors derive from a middle-aged man with acute or convalescent COVID-19.

This sequence joins TRBV6-6 and TRBJ2-1; possible D gene TRBD1, 5 bases. V was cut by 3 bases and J by 0 bases, with 9 bases left in between. CDR1 and CDR2 (germline): MNHNY, SVGAGI (reference sequence). The CDR3 sequence is 15 residues long. The DNA of the CDR3 is TGTGCCAGCAGTTATTGGGGCAGCTCCTACAATGAGCAGTTCTTC. Its translation: CASSYWGSSYNEQFF.

The gene calls are TRBV5-4 and TRBJ1-2, with a possible D match to TRBD1 (5 bases). The CDR3 contains 17 residues. The ends were cut back, 1 base at V and 4 bases at J, with 20 bases in the middle. Germline-derived CDR1 and CDR2 are SGHNT and YYREEE (reference sequence). The CDR3 DNA reads as TGTGCCAGCAGCTTGTGGGGCACCCTTTTGCAGACCTATGGCTACACCTTC. Translated, it gives CASSLWGTLLQTYGYTF.

The J gene is TRBJ1-6, the V gene TRBV30; TRBD1 agrees at 10 bases. The CDR3 runs to 13 residues. The germline gives CDR1 GTSNPN, CDR2 SVGIG (reference sequence). Trimming took 7 bases from V and 10 from J; bases not matched to a gene: 7. DNA for the CDR3: TGTGCCTTCATGACAGGGGGCAGCTCACCCCTCCACTTT. This codes for CAFMTGGSSPLHF.

This sequence joins TRBV19 and TRBJ1-1; D uncertain. The germline V and J ends were trimmed by 5 bases and 0 bases, with 7 bases remaining between them. The CDR3 consists of 13 residues. Germline V lookup: CDR1 LNHDA, CDR2 SQIVND (reference sequence). CDR3: CASSSQMNTEAFF. In nucleotides, the CDR3 is TGTGCCAGTAGTTCACAGATGAACACTGAAGCTTTCTTT. Looking up the rest from reference TRBV19 and TRBJ1-1 gives the full variable domain: DGGITQSPKYLFRKEGQNVTLSCEQNLNHDAMYWYRQDPGQGLRLIYYSQIVNDFQKGDIAEGYSVSREKKESFPLTVTSAQKNPTAFYLCASSSQMNTEAFFGQGTRLTVV.

About this clone itself: Other nucleotide sequences from this sample produce the same CDR3. The rearrangement links TRBV9 to TRBJ2-1; 14 bases map to TRBD2. This CDR3 is built from 16 residues. J lost 4 bases, V lost 4 bases, and 4 bases had no gene match. The germline CDR1 and CDR2 sequences are SGDLS and YYNGEE. CDR3 amino acids: CASSPRLAGGYNEQFF. The CDR3 nucleotides are TGTGCCAGCAGCCCTCGACTAGCGGGAGGGTACAATGAGCAGTTCTTC.

Only one count was recorded for this clone. The chain links TRBV27 to TRBJ1-2; 9 positions match TRBD1. This CDR3 has 15 residues. V gave up 6 bases and J gave up 4 bases; unmatched junction bases: 9. Germline CDR1 MNHEY, CDR2 SMNVEV (reference sequence). The CDR3 nucleotides are TGTGCCAGCAGATATAGGACAGGGGCTCTCTATGGCTACACCTTC. Translated, it gives CASRYRTGALYGYTF.

This chain links TRBV28 with TRBJ1-2, with D tentatively TRBD1 (6 bases). The ends were cut back, 6 bases at V and 4 bases at J, with 15 bases in the middle. From germline, CDR1 is MDHEN and CDR2 SYDVKM. This CDR3 is 14 amino acids long. CDR3 sequence (DNA): TGTGCCAGCAGCCTACAGGGTCCCGTCTATGGCTACACCTTC. Translated, it gives CASSLQGPVYGYTF.

The chain links TRBV20-1 to TRBJ1-1; D possibly corresponds to TRBD1 (6 bases). CDR3 length: 14 residues. V lost 3 bases and J 1 base, leaving 12 bases between the germline ends. Germline V CDR1 and CDR2: DFQATT, SNEGSKA (reference sequence). CDR3 protein: CSASLMTGNTEAFF. For the CDR3, the DNA is TGCAGTGCTAGTCTCATGACAGGGAACACTGAAGCTTTCTTT.

This clone was seen only once. The chain joins TRBV7-2 to TRBJ1-5; D is ambiguous. The CDR3 consists of 15 residues. CDR1 is SGHTA, CDR2 FQGNSA, per germline. V dropped 5 bases and J dropped 3 bases, with 14 bases sitting between them. The CDR3 DNA reads as TGTGCCAGCAGCCATACTGACACCAACAATCAGCCCCAGCATTTT. Translating it yields CASSHTDTNNQPQHF.

The J gene is TRBJ1-2, the V gene TRBV28; D gene ambiguous. Germline loops: CDR1 MDHEN, CDR2 SYDVKM. V was pared by 5 bases and J by 14 bases, with 18 bases between. The CDR3 is 12 residues long. The CDR3 region is CASSRRPESRTF. As DNA, the CDR3 is TGTGCCAGCAGTCGACGCCCTGAGTCGAGGACCTTC.

The chain joins TRBV6-6 to TRBJ2-2, with D perhaps matching TRBD1 (5 bases). CDR1 MNHNY and CDR2 SVGAGI come from the germline V gene (reference sequence). The V and J ends lost 2 bases and 2 bases respectively, with 9 bases between them. The CDR3 sequence is 15 residues long. CDR3 sequence: CASSYGAQNTGELFF. CDR3 nucleotide sequence: TGTGCCAGCAGTTACGGGGCTCAAAACACCGGGGAGCTGTTTTTT.

The genes are TRBV3-1 (or the pseudogene TRBV3-2) and TRBJ1-6; no definite D call. Trimming shortened V by 3 bases and J by 0 bases, and 12 bases separated the two germline ends. The CDR3 runs to 17 residues. CDR1 and CDR2 from the germline V gene are LGHDT and YNNKEL (reference sequence). CDR3: CASSHAAARSYNSPLHF. Here the CDR3 DNA reads TGTGCCAGCAGCCACGCGGCGGCCCGCTCCTATAATTCACCCCTCCACTTT.

V usage is TRBV11-1 and J usage is TRBJ2-7; weak D call: TRBD1 (6 bases). CDR3 length equals 13 residues. With 1 base removed from V and 6 bases from J, the gap between germline ends came to 10 bases. Germline assignment: CDR1 SGHAT and CDR2 FQDESV (reference sequence). The DNA for the CDR3 is TGTGCCAGCAGCTTAGACAGGGATGGCGAGCAGTACTTC. It translates to CASSLDRDGEQYF. Using reference TRBV11-1 and TRBJ2-7 for the parts outside the CDR3, the full variable domain is EAEVAQSPRYKITEKSQAVAFWCDPISGHATLYWYRQILGQGPELLVQFQDESVVDDSQLPKDRFSAERLKGVDSTLKIQPAELGDSAMYLCASSLDRDGEQYFGPGTRLTVT.

The chain recombines TRBV29-1 with TRBJ2-1, with D perhaps matching TRBD1 (5 bases). Trimming removed 4 bases from V and 9 bases from J, with 10 bases in between. Germline CDR1 is SQVTM and CDR2 is ANQGSEA. CDR3 length: 11 amino acids. Written as DNA, the CDR3 is TGCAGCGTTGGCAGGGTGCGTGAGCAGTTCTTC. Its protein is CSVGRVREQFF.

V gene TRBV27 combines with J gene TRBJ2-1; 7 bases fit TRBD1. The J segment lost 7 bases and the V segment lost 4 bases, leaving 4 bases of the junction unmatched. In germline, CDR1 is MNHEY, CDR2 SMNVEV (reference sequence). CDR3 size: 13 residues. The CDR3 loop is CASSYGTANEQFF. The CDR3 DNA sequence: TGTGCCAGCAGTTACGGGACAGCTAATGAGCAGTTCTTC.

This chain joins TRBV5-1 and TRBJ1-2; perhaps TRBD1 as D (5 bases). The CDR3 has 15 amino acids. Germline values: CDR1 SGHRS, CDR2 YFSETQ. V lost 4 bases, J lost 5 bases, and 18 bases lay in between. The CDR3 DNA sequence: TGCGCCAGCAGCCAAAAGGGACGGGAGACATATGGCTACACCTTC. It yields the protein CASSQKGRETYGYTF.

This clone was detected a few times. The DNA for the CDR3 is TGCGCCAGCAGCTTGCAGGGCAATCAGCCCCAGCATTTT. This sequence encodes CASSLQGNQPQHF. This sequence joins TRBV5-1 and TRBJ1-5; D is undetermined. CDR3 length: 13 amino acids. Germline-derived CDR1 and CDR2 are SGHRS and YFSETQ. V dropped 1 base and J dropped 2 bases, with 4 bases sitting between them.

The CDR3 here is CASSPGGGLGGEQFF. CDR3 bases: TGTGCCAGTAGTCCAGGTGGGGGACTAGGTGGTGAGCAGTTCTTC. The chain couples TRBV19 to TRBJ2-1, with 8 bases fitting TRBD2. The CDR3 runs 15 residues. Germline V gene data show CDR1 as LNHDA and CDR2 as SQIVND (reference sequence). The V and J ends lost 5 bases and 9 bases, in that order; junction bases with no gene match: 12. The whole variable domain, filled in from reference TRBV19 and TRBJ2-1, reads DGGITQSPKYLFRKEGQNVTLSCEQNLNHDAMYWYRQDPGQGLRLIYYSQIVNDFQKGDIAEGYSVSREKKESFPLTVTSAQKNPTAFYLCASSPGGGLGGEQFFGPGTRLTVL.

The V call is TRBV28, the J call TRBJ1-5, with TRBD1 as a possible D gene (5 bases). There are 13 residues in the CDR3. The V gene lost 6 bases and the J gene lost 6 bases, with 12 bases spanning the gap. CDR1 and CDR2 (germline): MDHEN, SYDVKM. CDR3 nucleotide sequence: TGTGCCAGCAGCGTGGGGGGGGTTCAGCCCCAGCATTTT. Protein sequence: CASSVGGVQPQHF.

The J gene is TRBJ1-6, the V gene TRBV5-6, with D uncertain. The CDR3 covers 12 residues. Germline-derived CDR1 and CDR2 are SGHDT and YYEEEE. The germline V and J ends were trimmed by 4 bases and 8 bases, with 7 bases remaining between them. The CDR3 sequence is CASSRGYSPLHF. In DNA, the CDR3 is TGTGCCAGCAGCCGAGGTTATTCACCCCTCCACTTT.

This clone was recorded only once. J is TRBJ2-7 and V is TRBV7-2; D not certain. CDR1 SGHTA and CDR2 FQGNSA come from the germline V gene. The CDR3 runs 15 residues. V lost 4 bases to trimming and J lost 0 bases, with 13 bases between them. For the CDR3, the DNA is TGTGCCAGCAGCTCAAACAGATTTAGCTCCTACGAGCAGTACTTC. It yields the protein CASSSNRFSSYEQYF.

A remark on this clone: This sample includes further DNA sequences coding for the same CDR3. The chain recombines TRBV27 with TRBJ2-7, with TRBD2 matching over 7 bases. The CDR3 sequence is 13 residues long. Looked up from germline, CDR1 is MNHEY and CDR2 is SMNVEV (reference sequence). Trimming removed 5 bases from V and 1 base from J; junction bases left unmatched: 2. The DNA of the CDR3 is TGTGCCAGCAGTCCCGGGGGGTCCTACGAGCAGTACTTC. It is translated as CASSPGGSYEQYF.